These T cell receptor beta chains were read from a single sample in a study of cytomegalovirus exposure and HLA in healthy donors. Libraries were prepared by immunoSEQ multiplex PCR; TCRdb keeps only in-frame clonotypes and omits some of them. The sample has about 160,000 clones, roughly three quarters seen once. The sample taken for sequencing was PBMCs. These receptors originate from a man aged 18 to 29 in good health and CMV-seropositive. The CDR3 runs from the conserved cysteine through the conserved F or W. Each record gives: D gene, V gene, J gene, clone size, CDR3 DNA, CDR3 protein. D genes are given only for firm matches. Clone sizes are given selectively: once, few, many, or a class where the clone is expanded.

>-|TRBV18|TRBJ1-2|-
TGTGCCAGCTCACCGGGCAGGTCCTCCTATGGCTACACCTTC
CASSPGRSSYGYTF
>-|TRBV9|TRBJ1-2|-
TGTGCCAGCAGCGTAGTAGAAAACTATGGCTACACCTTC
CASSVVENYGYTF
>-|TRBV14|TRBJ2-7|-
TGTGCCAGCAGCCAAGGAAGCCTCAGGGGCGCCGAGCAGTACTTC
CASSQGSLRGAEQYF
>-|TRBV25-1|TRBJ1-1|once
TGTGCCAGCAGTGACCGTATTATGAACACTGAAGCTTTCTTT
CASSDRIMNTEAFF
>TRBD1|TRBV19|TRBJ1-2|-
TGTGCCAGTAGTCGGGACAGGGGTTTCTATGGCTACACCTTC
CASSRDRGFYGYTF
>-|TRBV9|TRBJ1-2|-
TGTGCCAGCAGCGTAGATTCAGGGGAAGCCTATGGCTACACCTTC
CASSVDSGEAYGYTF
>-|TRBV4-1|TRBJ2-7|-
TGCGCCAGCAGCCCGGAGGTAGTACACTACGAGCAGTACTTC
CASSPEVVHYEQYF
>-|TRBV2|TRBJ2-1|-
TGTGCCAGCAGTGAAAAACCGTTAAGGGAGCAAAAAAATGAGCAGTTCTTC
CASSEKPLREQKNEQFF
>-|TRBV25-1|TRBJ1-2|-
TGTGCCAGCAGTGCTAGAGTGAACTATGGCTACACCTTC
CASSARVNYGYTF
>-|TRBV29-1|TRBJ1-2|-
TGCAGCGTTGAAATGTGGACTCATGGCTACACCTTC
CSVEMWTHGYTF
>-|TRBV19|TRBJ1-4|-
TGTGCCAGTAGGGACACCGGCCAAAAACTGTTTTTT
CASRDTGQKLFF
>-|TRBV7-9|TRBJ1-2|few
TGTGCCAGCAGCCTCGACAGAGCCTATGGCTACACCTTC
CASSLDRAYGYTF
>-|TRBV5-1|TRBJ2-7|-
TGCGCCAGCAGCTTGGCCGCGGACACAGGGAGTAAGTACTTC
CASSLAADTGSKYF
>-|TRBV19|TRBJ1-5|-
TGTGCCACCGCGAGGGAGGGCAATCAGCCCCAGCATTTT
CATAREGNQPQHF
>TRBD1|TRBV5-8|TRBJ2-1|-
TGTGCCAGCAGCTTAAGGCAGGGGGCGGACAATGAGCAGTTCTTC
CASSLRQGADNEQFF
>TRBD1|TRBV6-1|TRBJ1-5|few
TGTGCCAGCTGGAAGGACAGGGAGGTGCAGCCCCAGCATTTT
CASWKDREVQPQHF
>TRBD1|TRBV7-8|TRBJ2-7|-
TGTGCCAGCAGCCACGACAGGGGGTTATCCTACGAGCAGTACTTC
CASSHDRGLSYEQYF
>TRBD2|TRBV10-3|TRBJ2-2|-
TGTGCCATCAGGAGAAGGACTAGCGGGAACACCGGGGAGCTGTTTTTT
CAIRRRTSGNTGELFF
>-|TRBV6-6|TRBJ1-6|-
TGTGCCACCCAGACCGGGAATTCACCCCTCCACTTT
CATQTGNSPLHF
>TRBD2|TRBV7-2|TRBJ2-1|-
TGTGCCAGCAGCCGGGGACTAAACAATGAGCAGTTCTTC
CASSRGLNNEQFF
>-|TRBV10-3|TRBJ1-4|-
TGTGCCATCAGTGAGTTGGGCAGTGCAACAACTAATGAAAAACTGTTTTTT
CAISELGSATTNEKLFF
>TRBD1|TRBV18|TRBJ1-1|-
TGTGCCAGCTCACCTCTCACGACAGGGTCGAACACTGAAGCTTTCTTT
CASSPLTTGSNTEAFF
>TRBD1|TRBV9|TRBJ2-7|-
TGTGCCAGCAGCGTAGACCTGGGACAGGGGTTCCACGAGCAGTACTTC
CASSVDLGQGFHEQYF
>-|TRBV9|TRBJ1-1|-
TGTGCCAGCAGCGCCTTCCAACAGGGTCGCACTGAAGCTTTCTTT
CASSAFQQGRTEAFF
>-|TRBV4-2|TRBJ2-1|-
TGTGCCAGCAGCCAAGATGGGAGTTCCCCCTACAATGAGCAGTTCTTC
CASSQDGSSPYNEQFF
>TRBD2|TRBV6-1|TRBJ2-7|-
TGTGCCAGCAGTGAAGCACCAGCGGGAGTCTACGAGCAGTACTTC
CASSEAPAGVYEQYF
>TRBD1|TRBV18|TRBJ2-7|-
TGTGCCAGCTCACGAACAGGGGGCGACTCCTACGAGCAGTACTTC
CASSRTGGDSYEQYF
>-|TRBV7-2|TRBJ1-4|-
TGTGCCAGCAGCTTACAGATCGCTAATGAAAAACTGTTTTTT
CASSLQIANEKLFF
>-|TRBV7-2|TRBJ1-4|-
TGTGCCAGCAGCTTAGACGACGTCAGGGTTAATGAAAAACTGTTTTTT
CASSLDDVRVNEKLFF
>-|TRBV6-5|TRBJ2-1|-
TGTGCCAGCAGTTACTCGAGGGTGGGTGGATACAATGAGCAGTTCTTC
CASSYSRVGGYNEQFF
>TRBD1|TRBV9|TRBJ2-7|-
TGTGCCAGCAGTGCGGACAGGGCGTCCTACGAGCAGTACTTC
CASSADRASYEQYF
>TRBD2|TRBV6-6|TRBJ2-3|-
TGTGCCAGCAGTTCGAGACTAGCGGGGGGCACAGATACGCAGTATTTT
CASSSRLAGGTDTQYF
>-|TRBV10-3|TRBJ2-5|-
TGTGCCATCAGTGAGTCTATGGGCAGCCAAGAGACCCAGTACTTC
CAISESMGSQETQYF